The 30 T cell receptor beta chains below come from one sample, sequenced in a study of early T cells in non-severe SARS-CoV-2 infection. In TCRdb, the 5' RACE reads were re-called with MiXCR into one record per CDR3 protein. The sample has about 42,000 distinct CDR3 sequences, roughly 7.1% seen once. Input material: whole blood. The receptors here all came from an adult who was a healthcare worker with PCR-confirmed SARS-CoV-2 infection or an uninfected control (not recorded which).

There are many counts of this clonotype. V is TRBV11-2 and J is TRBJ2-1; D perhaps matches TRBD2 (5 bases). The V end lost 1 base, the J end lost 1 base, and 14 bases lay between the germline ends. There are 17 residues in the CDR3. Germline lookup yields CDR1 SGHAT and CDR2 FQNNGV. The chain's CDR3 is CASSLGRTQISYNEQFF. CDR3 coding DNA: TGTGCCAGCAGCTTAGGACGGACTCAAATTTCCTACAATGAGCAGTTCTTC.

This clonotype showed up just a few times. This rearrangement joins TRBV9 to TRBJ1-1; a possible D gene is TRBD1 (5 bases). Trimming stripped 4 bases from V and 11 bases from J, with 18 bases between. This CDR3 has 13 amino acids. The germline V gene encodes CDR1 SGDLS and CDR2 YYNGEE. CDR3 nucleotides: TGTGCCAGCAGCCTCGAGGGAGGGGCGGGGGCTTTCTTT. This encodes CASSLEGGAGAFF. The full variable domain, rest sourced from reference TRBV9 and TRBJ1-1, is DSGVTQTPKHLITATGQRVTLRCSPRSGDLSVYWYQQSLDQGLQFLIQYYNGEERAKGNILERFSAQQFPDLHSELNLSSLELGDSALYFCASSLEGGAGAFFGQGTRLTVV.

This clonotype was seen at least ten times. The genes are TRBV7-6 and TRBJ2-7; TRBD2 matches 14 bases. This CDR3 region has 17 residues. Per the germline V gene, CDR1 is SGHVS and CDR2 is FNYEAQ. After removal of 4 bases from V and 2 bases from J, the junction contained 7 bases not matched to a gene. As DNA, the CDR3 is TGTGCCAGCAGCTCCGGACTAGCGGGGGGCTACACCTACGAGCAGTACTTC. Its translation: CASSSGLAGGYTYEQYF.

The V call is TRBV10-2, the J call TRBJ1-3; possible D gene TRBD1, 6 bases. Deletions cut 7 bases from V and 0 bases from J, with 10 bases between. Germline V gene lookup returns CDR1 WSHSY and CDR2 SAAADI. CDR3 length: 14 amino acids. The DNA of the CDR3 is TGCGCCAGCACCGAACAGGGCTCTGGAAACACCATATATTTT. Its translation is CASTEQGSGNTIYF.

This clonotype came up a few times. DNA for the CDR3: TGCGCCAGCAGCGTCGGGACAGCATTCACAGATACGCAGTATTTT. Translated, it gives CASSVGTAFTDTQYF. J is TRBJ2-3 and V is TRBV5-1; the match to TRBD1 covers 7 bases. CDR3 length: 15 residues. Trimming removed 4 bases from V and 2 bases from J; junction bases left unmatched: 7. Germline CDR1 reads SGHRS; CDR2 reads YFSETQ.

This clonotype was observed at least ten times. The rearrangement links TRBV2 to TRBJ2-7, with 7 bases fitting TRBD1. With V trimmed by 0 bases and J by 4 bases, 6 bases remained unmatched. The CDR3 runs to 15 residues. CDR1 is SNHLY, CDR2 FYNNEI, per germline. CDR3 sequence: CASSEAGQISYEQYF. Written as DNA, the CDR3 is TGTGCCAGCAGTGAAGCGGGACAGATATCTTACGAGCAGTACTTC.

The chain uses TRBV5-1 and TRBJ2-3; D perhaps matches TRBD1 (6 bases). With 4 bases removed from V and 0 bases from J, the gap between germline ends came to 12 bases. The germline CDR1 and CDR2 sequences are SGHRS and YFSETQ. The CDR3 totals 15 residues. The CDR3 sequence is CASSPTGSSTDTQYF. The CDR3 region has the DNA TGCGCCAGCAGCCCGACAGGCTCAAGCACAGATACGCAGTATTTT.

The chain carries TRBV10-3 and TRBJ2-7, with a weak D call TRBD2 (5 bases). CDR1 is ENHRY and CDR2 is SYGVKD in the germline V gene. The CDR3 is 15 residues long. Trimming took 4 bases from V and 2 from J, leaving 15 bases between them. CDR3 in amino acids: CAISGDYRTPYEQYF. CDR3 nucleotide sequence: TGTGCCATCAGTGGTGACTACCGTACCCCCTACGAGCAGTACTTC.

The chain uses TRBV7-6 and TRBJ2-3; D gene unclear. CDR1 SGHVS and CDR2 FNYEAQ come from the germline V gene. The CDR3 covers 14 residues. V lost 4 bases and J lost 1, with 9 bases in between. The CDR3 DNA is TGTGCCAGCAGCTGGGCGATGGGCACAGATACGCAGTATTTT. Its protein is CASSWAMGTDTQYF.

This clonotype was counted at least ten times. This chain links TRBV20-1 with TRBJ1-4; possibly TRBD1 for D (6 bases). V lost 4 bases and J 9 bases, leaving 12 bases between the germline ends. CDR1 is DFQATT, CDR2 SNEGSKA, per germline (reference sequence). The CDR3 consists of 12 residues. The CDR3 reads CSATQGMKKLFF. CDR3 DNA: TGCAGTGCTACACAGGGTATGAAAAAACTGTTTTTT.

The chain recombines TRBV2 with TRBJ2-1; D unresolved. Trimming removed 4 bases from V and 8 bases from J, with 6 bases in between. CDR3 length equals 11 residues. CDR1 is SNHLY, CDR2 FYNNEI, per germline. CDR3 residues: CASSASHEQFF. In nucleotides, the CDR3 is TGTGCCAGCAGTGCAAGCCATGAGCAGTTCTTC.

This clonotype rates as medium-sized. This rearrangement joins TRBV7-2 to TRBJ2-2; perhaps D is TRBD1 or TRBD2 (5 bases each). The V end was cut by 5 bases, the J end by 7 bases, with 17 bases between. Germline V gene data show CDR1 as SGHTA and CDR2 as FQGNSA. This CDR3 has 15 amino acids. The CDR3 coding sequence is TGTGCCAGCAGCCGGGACCCCTTAACAGACGGGGAGCTGTTTTTT. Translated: CASSRDPLTDGELFF. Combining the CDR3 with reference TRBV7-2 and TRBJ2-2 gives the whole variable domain GAGVSQSPSNKVTEKGKDVELRCDPISGHTALYWYRQSLGQGLEFLIYFQGNSAPDKSGLPSDRFSAERTGGSVSTLTIQRTQQEDSAVYLCASSRDPLTDGELFFGEGSRLTVL.

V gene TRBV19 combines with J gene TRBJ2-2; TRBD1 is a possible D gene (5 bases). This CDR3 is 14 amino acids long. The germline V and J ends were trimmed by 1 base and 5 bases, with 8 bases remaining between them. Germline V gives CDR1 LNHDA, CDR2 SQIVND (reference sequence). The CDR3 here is CASSIGTSTGELFF. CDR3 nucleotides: TGTGCCAGTAGTATAGGGACAAGTACCGGGGAGCTGTTTTTT.

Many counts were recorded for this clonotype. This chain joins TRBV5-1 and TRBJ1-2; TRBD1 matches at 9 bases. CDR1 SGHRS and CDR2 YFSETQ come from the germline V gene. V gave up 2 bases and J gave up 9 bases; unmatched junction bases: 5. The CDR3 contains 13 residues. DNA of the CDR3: TGCGCCAGCAGCTTCGGACAGGGGACGAGCTACACCTTC. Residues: CASSFGQGTSYTF.

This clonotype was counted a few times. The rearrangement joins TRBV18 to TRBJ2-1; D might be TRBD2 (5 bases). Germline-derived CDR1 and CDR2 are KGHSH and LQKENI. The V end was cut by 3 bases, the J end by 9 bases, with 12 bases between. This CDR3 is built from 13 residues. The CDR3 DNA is TGTGCCAGCTCACCGCGTACTAGGGTTGAGCAGTTCTTC. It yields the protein CASSPRTRVEQFF.

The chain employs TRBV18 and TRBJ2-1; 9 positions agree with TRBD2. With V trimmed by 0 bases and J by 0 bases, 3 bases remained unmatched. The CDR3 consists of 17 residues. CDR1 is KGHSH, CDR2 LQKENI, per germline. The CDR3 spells CASSPPSGGSSYNEQFF. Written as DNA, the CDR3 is TGTGCCAGCTCACCACCAAGCGGGGGGAGCTCCTACAATGAGCAGTTCTTC.

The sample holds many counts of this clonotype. The CDR3 sequence is CASSLTSGGAPPDTQYF. Written as DNA, the CDR3 is TGCGCCAGCAGCCTGACTAGCGGGGGGGCCCCCCCAGATACGCAGTATTTT. V and J are TRBV5-1 and TRBJ2-3; 14 bases are shared with TRBD2. The CDR3 is 17 amino acids. Looked up from germline, CDR1 is SGHRS and CDR2 is YFSETQ. V gave up 4 bases and J gave up 4 bases; unmatched junction bases: 8.

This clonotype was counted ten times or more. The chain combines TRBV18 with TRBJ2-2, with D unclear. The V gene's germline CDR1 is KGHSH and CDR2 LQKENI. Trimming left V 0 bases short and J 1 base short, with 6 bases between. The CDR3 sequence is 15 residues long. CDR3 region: CASSPPRGNTGELFF. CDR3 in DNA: TGTGCCAGCTCACCACCGAGAGGGAACACCGGGGAGCTGTTTTTT.

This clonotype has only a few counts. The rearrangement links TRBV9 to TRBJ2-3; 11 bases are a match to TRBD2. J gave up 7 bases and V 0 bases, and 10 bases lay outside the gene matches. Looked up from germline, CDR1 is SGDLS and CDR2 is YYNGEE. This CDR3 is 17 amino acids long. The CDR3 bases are TGTGCCAGCAGCGTAGAGCCGACTAGCGGGGCCCAGAATACGCAGTATTTT. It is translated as CASSVEPTSGAQNTQYF.

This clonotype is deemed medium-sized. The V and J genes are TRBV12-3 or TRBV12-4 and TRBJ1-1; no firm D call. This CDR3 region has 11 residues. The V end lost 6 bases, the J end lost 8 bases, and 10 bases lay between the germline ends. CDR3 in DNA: TGTGCCAGCAGACGAGTGGGAGAAGCTTTCTTT. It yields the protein CASRRVGEAFF.

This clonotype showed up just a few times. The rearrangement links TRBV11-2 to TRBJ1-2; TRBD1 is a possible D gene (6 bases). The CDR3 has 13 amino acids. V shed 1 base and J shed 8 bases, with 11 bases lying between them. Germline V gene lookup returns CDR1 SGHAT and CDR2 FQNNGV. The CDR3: CASSLVGGIGYTF. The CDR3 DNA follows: TGTGCCAGCAGCTTAGTAGGGGGGATCGGCTACACCTTC.

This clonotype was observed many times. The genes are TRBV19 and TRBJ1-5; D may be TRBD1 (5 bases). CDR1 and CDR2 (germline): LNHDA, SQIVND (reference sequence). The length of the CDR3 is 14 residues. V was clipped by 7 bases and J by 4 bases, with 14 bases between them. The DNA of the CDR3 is TGTGCCAGTATGGTTCTGGGGGGGAATCAGCCCCAGCATTTT. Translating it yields CASMVLGGNQPQHF.

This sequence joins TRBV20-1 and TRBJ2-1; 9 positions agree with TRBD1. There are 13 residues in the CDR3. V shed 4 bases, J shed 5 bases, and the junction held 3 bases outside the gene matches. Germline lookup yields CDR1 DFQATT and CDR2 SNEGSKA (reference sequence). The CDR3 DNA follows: TGCAGTGCTAACCGGGACAGGGACAATGAGCAGTTCTTC. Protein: CSANRDRDNEQFF.

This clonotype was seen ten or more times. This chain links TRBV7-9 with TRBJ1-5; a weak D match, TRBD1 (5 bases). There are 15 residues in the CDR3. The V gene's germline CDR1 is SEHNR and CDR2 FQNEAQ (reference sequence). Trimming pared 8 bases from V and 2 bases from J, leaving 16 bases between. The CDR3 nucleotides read TGTGCCAGCGCTCTAGGGCGAGGGGGCAATCAGCCCCAGCATTTT. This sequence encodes CASALGRGGNQPQHF. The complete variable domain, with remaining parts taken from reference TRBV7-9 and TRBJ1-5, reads DTGVSQNPRHKITKRGQNVTFRCDPISEHNRLYWYRQTLGQGPEFLTYFQNEAQLEKSRLLSDRFSAERPKGSFSTLEIQRTEQGDSAMYLCASALGRGGNQPQHFGDGTRLSIL.

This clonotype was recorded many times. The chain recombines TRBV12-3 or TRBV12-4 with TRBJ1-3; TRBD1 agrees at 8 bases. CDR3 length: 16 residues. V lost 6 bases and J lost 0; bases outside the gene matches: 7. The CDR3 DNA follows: TGTGCCAGCAGACTCTCAGGGGGCGGCTCTGGAAACACCATATATTTT. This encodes CASRLSGGGSGNTIYF.

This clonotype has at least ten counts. The CDR3 is CASSEGIGTRNYGYTF. CDR3 in DNA: TGTGCCAGCAGTGAGGGGATAGGGACACGGAACTATGGCTACACCTTC. The chain carries TRBV3-1 and TRBJ1-2; D possibly corresponds to TRBD1 (6 bases). This CDR3 is built from 16 residues. Germline assignment: CDR1 LGHDT and CDR2 YNNKEL (reference sequence). The V gene lost 6 bases and the J gene lost 2 bases, with 19 bases spanning the gap. Together with reference TRBV3-1 and TRBJ1-2, the CDR3 gives the full variable domain: DTAVSQTPKYLVTQMGNDKSIKCEQNLGHDTMYWYKQDSKKFLKIMFSYNNKELIINETVPNRFSPKSPDKAHLNLHINSLELGDSAVYFCASSEGIGTRNYGYTFGSGTRLTVV.

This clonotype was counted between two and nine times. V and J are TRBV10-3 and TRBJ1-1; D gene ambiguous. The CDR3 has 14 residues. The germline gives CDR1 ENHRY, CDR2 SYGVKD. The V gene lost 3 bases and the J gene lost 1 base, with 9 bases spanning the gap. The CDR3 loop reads CAISDIRSNTEAFF. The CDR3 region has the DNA TGTGCCATCAGTGATATCCGATCGAACACTGAAGCTTTCTTT.

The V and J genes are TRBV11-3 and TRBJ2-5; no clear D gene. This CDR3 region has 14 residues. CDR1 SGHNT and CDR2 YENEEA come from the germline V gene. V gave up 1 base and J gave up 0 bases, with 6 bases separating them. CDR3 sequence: CASSLGGYQETQYF. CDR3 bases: TGTGCCAGCAGCTTAGGTGGATACCAAGAGACCCAGTACTTC.

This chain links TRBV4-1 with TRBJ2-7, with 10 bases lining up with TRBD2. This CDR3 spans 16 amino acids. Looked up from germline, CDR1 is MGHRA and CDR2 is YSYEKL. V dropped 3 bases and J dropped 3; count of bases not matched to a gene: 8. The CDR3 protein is CASSHSPGLASYEQYF. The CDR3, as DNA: TGCGCCAGCAGCCATTCTCCGGGACTAGCGAGCTACGAGCAGTACTTC.

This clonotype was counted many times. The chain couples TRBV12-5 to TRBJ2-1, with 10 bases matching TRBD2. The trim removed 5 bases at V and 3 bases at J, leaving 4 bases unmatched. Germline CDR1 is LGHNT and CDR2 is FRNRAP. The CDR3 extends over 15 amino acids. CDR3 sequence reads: CASGRRTSGYNEQFF. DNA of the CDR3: TGTGCTAGTGGTCGGAGGACTAGCGGCTACAATGAGCAGTTCTTC.